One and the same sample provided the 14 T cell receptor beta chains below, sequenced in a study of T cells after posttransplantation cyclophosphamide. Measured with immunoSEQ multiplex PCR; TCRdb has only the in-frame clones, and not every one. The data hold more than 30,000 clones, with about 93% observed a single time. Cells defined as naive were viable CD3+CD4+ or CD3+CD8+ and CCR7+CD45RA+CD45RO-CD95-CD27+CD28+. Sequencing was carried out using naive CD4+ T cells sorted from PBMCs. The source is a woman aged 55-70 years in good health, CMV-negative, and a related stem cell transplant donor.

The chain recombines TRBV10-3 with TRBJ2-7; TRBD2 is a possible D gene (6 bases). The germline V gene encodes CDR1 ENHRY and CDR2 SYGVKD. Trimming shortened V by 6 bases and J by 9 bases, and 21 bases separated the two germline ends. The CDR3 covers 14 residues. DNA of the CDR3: TGTGCCATCAGCCCGGAGGGTTACGATTATGTGCAGTACTTC. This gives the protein CAISPEGYDYVQYF.

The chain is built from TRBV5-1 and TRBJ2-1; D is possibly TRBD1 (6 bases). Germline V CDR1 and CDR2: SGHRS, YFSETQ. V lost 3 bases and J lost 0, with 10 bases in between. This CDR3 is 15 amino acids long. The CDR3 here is CASSSQGSSYNEQFF. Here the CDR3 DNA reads TGCGCCAGCAGCTCTCAGGGGAGCTCCTACAATGAGCAGTTCTTC.

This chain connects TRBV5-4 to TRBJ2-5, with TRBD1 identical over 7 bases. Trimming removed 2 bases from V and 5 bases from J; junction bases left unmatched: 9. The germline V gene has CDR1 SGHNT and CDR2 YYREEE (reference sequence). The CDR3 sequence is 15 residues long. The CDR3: CASSLKAGGTETQYF. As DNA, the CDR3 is TGTGCCAGCAGCTTAAAGGCAGGGGGTACGGAGACCCAGTACTTC.

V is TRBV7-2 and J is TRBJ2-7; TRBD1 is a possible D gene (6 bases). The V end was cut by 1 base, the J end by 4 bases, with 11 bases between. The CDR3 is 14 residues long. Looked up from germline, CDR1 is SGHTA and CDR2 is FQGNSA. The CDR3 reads CASSLGQAQYEQYF. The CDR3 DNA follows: TGTGCCAGCAGCTTAGGACAGGCACAATACGAGCAGTACTTC.

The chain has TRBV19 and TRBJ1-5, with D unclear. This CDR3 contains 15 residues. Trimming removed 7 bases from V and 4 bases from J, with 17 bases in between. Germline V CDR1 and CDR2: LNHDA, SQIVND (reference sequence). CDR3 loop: CASTSIGRGNQPQHF. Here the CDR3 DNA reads TGTGCCAGTACCTCAATAGGGAGAGGGAATCAGCCCCAGCATTTT.

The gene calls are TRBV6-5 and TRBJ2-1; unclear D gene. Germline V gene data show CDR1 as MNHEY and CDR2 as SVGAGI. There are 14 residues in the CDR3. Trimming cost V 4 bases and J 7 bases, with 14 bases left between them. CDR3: CASSSRAVGNEQFF. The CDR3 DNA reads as TGTGCCAGCAGTTCCCGTGCGGTGGGTAATGAGCAGTTCTTC.

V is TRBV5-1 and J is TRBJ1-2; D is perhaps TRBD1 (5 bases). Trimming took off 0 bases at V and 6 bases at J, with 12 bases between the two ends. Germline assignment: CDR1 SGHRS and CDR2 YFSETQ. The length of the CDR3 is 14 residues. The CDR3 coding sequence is TGCGCCAGCAGCTTGGCACGGACATATGATGGCTACACCTTC. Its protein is CASSLARTYDGYTF.

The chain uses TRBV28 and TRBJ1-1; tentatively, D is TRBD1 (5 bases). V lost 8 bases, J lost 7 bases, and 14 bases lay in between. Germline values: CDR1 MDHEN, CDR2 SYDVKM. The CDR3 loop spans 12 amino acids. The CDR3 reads CASLSRGFEAFF. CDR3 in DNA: TGTGCCAGCCTTTCTAGGGGATTTGAAGCTTTCTTT.

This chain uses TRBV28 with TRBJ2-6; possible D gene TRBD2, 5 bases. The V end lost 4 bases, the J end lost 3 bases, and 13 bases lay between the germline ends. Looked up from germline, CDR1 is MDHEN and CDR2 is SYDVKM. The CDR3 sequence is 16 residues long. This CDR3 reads CASSSPSGYGANVLTF. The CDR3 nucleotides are TGTGCCAGCAGTTCCCCCTCGGGGTATGGGGCCAACGTCCTGACTTTC.

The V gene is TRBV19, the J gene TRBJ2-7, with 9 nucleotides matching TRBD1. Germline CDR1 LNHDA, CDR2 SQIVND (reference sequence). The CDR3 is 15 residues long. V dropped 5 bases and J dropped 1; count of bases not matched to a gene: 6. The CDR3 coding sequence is TGTGCCAGTAGTCTCCGGGACAGGGAATCCTACGAGCAGTACTTC. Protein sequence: CASSLRDRESYEQYF.

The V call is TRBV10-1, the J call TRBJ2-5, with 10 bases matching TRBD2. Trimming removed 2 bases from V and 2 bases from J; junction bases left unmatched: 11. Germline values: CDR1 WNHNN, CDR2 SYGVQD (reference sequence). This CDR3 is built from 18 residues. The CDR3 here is CASSEILEREGQQETQYF. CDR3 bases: TGCGCCAGCAGTGAGATACTAGAGCGGGAGGGCCAACAAGAGACCCAGTACTTC.

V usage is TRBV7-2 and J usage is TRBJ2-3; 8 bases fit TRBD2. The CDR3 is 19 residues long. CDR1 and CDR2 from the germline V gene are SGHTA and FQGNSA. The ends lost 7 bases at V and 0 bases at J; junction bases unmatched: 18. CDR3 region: CASKRGRLSGGTSTDTQYF. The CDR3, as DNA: TGTGCCAGCAAAAGAGGGCGCCTTTCGGGGGGGACTAGCACAGATACGCAGTATTTT.

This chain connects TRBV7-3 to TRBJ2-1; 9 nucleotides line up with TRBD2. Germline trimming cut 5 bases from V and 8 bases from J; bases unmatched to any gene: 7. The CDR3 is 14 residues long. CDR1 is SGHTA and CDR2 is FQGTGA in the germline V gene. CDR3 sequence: CASSVSGSDDEQFF. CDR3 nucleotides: TGTGCCAGCAGCGTTAGCGGGAGTGACGATGAGCAGTTCTTC.

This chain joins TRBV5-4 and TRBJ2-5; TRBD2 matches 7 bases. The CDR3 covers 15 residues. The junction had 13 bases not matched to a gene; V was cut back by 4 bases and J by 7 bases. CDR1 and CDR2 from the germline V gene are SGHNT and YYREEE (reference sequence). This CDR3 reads CASSPGPSGGGTQYF. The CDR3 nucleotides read TGTGCCAGCAGCCCAGGGCCTAGCGGTGGGGGGACCCAGTACTTC.